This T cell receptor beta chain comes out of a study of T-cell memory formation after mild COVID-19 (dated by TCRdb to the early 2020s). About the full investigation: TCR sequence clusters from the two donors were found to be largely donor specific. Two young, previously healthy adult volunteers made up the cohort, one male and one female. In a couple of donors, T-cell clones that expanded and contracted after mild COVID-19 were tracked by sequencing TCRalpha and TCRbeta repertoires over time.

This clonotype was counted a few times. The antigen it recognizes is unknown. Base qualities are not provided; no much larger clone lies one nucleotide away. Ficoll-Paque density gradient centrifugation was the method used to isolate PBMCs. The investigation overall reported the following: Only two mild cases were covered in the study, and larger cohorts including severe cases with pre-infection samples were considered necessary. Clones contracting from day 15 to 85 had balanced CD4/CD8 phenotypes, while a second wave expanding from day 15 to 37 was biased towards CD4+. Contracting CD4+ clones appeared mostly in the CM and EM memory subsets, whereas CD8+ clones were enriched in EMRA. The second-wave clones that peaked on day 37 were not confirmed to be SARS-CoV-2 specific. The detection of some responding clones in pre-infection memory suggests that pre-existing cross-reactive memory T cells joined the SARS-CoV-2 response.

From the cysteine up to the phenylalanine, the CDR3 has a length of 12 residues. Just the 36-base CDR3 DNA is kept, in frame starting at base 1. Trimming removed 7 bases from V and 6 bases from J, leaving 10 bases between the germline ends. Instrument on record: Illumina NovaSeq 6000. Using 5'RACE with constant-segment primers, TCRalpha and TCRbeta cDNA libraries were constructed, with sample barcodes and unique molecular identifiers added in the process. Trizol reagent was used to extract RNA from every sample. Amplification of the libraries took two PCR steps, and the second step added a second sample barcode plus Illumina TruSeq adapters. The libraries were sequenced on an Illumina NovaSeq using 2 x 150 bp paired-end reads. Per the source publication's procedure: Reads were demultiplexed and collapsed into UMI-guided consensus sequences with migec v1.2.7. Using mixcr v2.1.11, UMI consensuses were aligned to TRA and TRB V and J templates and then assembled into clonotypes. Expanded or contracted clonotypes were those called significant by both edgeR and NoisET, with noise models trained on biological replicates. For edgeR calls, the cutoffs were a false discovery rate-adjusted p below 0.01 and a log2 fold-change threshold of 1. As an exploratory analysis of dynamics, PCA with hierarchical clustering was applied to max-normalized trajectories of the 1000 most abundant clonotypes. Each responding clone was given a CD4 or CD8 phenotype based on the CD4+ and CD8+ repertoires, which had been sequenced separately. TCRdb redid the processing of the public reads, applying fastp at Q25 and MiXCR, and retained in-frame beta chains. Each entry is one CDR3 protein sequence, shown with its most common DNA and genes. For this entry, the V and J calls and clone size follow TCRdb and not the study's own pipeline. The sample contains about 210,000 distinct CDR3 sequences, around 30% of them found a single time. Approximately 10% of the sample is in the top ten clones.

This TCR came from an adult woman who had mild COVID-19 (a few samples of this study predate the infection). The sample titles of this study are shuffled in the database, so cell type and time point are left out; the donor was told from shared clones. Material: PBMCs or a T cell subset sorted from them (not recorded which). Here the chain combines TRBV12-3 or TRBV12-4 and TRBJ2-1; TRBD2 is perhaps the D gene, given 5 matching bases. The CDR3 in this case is CASNLRGNEQFF. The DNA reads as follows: TGTGCCAGCAATCTCCGGGGCAATGAGCAGTTCTTC.